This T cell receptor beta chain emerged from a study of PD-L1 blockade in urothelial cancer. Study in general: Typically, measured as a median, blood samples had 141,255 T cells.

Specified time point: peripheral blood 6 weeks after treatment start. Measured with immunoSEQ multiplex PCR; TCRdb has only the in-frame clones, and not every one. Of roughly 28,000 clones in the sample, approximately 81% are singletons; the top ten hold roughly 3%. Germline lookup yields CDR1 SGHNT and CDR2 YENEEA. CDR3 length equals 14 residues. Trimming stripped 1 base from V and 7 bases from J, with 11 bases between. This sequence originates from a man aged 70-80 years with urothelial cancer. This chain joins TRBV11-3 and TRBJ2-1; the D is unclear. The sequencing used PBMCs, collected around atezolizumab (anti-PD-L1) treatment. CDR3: CASSLGSGMNEQFF. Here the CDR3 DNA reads TGTGCCAGCAGCTTAGGTTCAGGTATGAATGAGCAGTTCTTC. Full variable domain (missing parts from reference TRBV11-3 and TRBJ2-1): EAGVVQSPRYKIIEKKQPVAFWCNPISGHNTLYWYLQNLGQGPELLIRYENEEAVDDSQLPKDRFSAERLKGVDSTLKIQPAELGDSAVYLCASSLGSGMNEQFFGPGTRLTVL.